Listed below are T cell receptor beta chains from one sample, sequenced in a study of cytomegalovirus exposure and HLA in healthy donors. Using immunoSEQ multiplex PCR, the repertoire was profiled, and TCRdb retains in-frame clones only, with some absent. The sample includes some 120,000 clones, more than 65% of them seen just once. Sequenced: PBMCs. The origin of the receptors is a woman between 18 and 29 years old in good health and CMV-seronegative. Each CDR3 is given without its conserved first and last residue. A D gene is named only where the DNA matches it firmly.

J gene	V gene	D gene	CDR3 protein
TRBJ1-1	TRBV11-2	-	ASSLTEPTEAF
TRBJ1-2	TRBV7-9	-	ASSSRQEGGYT
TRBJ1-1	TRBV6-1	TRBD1	ASTLTGGAGTEAF
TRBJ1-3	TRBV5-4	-	ASSLRGSGNTIY
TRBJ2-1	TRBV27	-	ASSASWGPRTDEQF
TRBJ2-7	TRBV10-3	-	AISETGSYSYEQY
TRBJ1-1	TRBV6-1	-	ASSLEVRTEAF
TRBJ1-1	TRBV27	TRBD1	ASRNSGTGYTEAF
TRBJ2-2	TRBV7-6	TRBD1	ASTPRGDRGSERRTGELF
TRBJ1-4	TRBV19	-	AAQGNSNEKLF
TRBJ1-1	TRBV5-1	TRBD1	ASSFRDSNTEAF
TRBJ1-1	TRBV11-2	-	ASSVLPNTEAF
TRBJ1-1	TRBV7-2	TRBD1	ASSFTGTGRYTEAF
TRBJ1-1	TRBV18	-	ASSPQTVEAF
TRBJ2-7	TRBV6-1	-	ASSRGFGYEQY
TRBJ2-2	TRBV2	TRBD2	ASSVWGRLAGGNTGELF
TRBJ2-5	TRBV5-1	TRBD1	ASSFGGQQETQY
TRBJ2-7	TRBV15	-	ATGSRFPSYEQY
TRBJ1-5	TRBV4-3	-	ASSQDIGNQPQH
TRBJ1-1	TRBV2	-	AAPLGQTEAF
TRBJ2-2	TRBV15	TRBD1	ATSRGGQVTGELF
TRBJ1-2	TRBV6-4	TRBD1	ASSDSNRGVDGYT
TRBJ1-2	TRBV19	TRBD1	ASSYRGPYYGYT
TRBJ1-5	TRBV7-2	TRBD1	ASSLTAGQGSNQPQH
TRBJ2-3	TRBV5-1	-	ASSWQAPSTDTQY
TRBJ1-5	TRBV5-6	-	ASSLGYRTNSNQPQH
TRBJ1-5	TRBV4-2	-	ASSQEAGGFNQPQH
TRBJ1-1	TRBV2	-	ASSGQGRDTEAF
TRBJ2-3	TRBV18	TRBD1	ASSEGTGGPSDTQY
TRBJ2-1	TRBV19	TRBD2	ASSPQTSGRATEQF
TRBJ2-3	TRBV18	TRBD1	ASSRLFGDSMTDTQY
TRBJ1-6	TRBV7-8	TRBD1	ASSGPGQGNSPLH
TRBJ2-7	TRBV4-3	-	ASSRTSSGDYEQY
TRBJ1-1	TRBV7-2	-	ASSPGSANTEAF
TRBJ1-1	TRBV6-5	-	ASSYQQGGTEAF
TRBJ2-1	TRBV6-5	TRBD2	ASSFGRRDEQF
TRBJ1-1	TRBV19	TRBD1	ASRGDSTNTEAF
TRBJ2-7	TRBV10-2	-	ASISFSYEQY
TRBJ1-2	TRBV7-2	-	ASTFAHGGGYT
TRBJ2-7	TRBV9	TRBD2	ASSPRLAGTEQY
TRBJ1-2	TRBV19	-	ASSLYNYGYT
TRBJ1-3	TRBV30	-	AWSPGGSGNTIY
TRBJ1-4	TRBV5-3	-	ARSFPRPAGEKLF